The clone carrying this T cell receptor beta chain has a count of ten or more. Its matching antigen is unknown. The data stem from a study of metastatic and nonmetastatic thyroid tumors. For the study at large: The study looked at repertoires side by side in blood and in tumor or nodule tissue from malignant and benign thyroid patients.

Per the study methods: Clinicopathological groups supplied CDR3 differences that were used to build a distant-metastasis classifier for papillary thyroid cancer. TCRdb re-called the PCR reads with MiXCR. The authors' filters were not applied to this entry. The sample lists approximately 50,000 clones; 20% were seen once. Findings and caveats of the study: Significantly higher TCR beta diversity was reportedly seen in malignant thyroid tumors than benign nodules, in blood and tumor.

Every patient was untreated before thyroid surgery. Deletions cut 4 bases from V and 2 bases from J, with 11 bases between. CDR1 and CDR2 (germline): LGHDT, YNNKEL (reference sequence). The CDR3 has 14 residues. The source is a female donor with papillary thyroid cancer or a benign thyroid nodule (not recorded which). Some clones in this sample may be carry-over from other donors' samples. The chain employs TRBV3-1 and TRBJ2-5; D ambiguous. Sequencing was performed on blood. The CDR3 here is CASSPYTEQETQYF. The CDR3 DNA follows: TGTGCCAGCAGCCCCTACACAGAACAAGAGACCCAGTACTTC.